The rows below give T cell receptor beta chains drawn from one sample of a study of cytomegalovirus exposure and HLA in healthy donors. Profiled with immunoSEQ multiplex PCR; TCRdb holds only in-frame clones, not every one. This repertoire shows roughly 56,000 clones, more than 70% found once; its top ten account for 1.4%. The specimen was PBMCs. Source of these receptors: a man younger than 30 in good health and CMV-seronegative. CDR3s include the opening cysteine and the closing phenylalanine or tryptophan. The D gene is left open where the match is weak. Some rows have no size entry. The others give once, few or many, or a class for an expanded clone.

clone_size: NA; j_call: TRBJ2-2; d_call: TRBD2; v_call: TRBV6-1; cdr3_nt: TGTGCCAGCAGTGCACTAGCGGGGGGACTGAACACCGGGGAGCTGTTTTTT; cdr3_aa: CASSALAGGLNTGELFF
clone_size: NA; j_call: TRBJ1-6; d_call: TRBD1; v_call: TRBV29-1; cdr3_nt: TGCAGCGTTGCCCTTGACAGGGTTAATTCACCCCTCCACTTT; cdr3_aa: CSVALDRVNSPLHF
clone_size: NA; j_call: TRBJ2-1; d_call: NA; v_call: TRBV2; cdr3_nt: TGTGCCAGCAGTGACTCTTCCTACAATGAGCAGTTCTTC; cdr3_aa: CASSDSSYNEQFF
clone_size: NA; j_call: TRBJ1-1; d_call: NA; v_call: TRBV7-3; cdr3_nt: TGTGCCAGCGGGGAGGGGACGAACACTGAAGCTTTCTTT; cdr3_aa: CASGEGTNTEAFF
clone_size: NA; j_call: TRBJ2-2; d_call: NA; v_call: TRBV6-5; cdr3_nt: TGTGCCAGCAGTTTGGATCCAGGAAGCTACACCGGGGAGCTGTTTTTT; cdr3_aa: CASSLDPGSYTGELFF
clone_size: NA; j_call: TRBJ2-7; d_call: TRBD1; v_call: TRBV25-1; cdr3_nt: TGTGCCAGCAGTGTCTTATCCTCCGGGACAGGACCCTACGAGCAGTACTTC; cdr3_aa: CASSVLSSGTGPYEQYF
clone_size: NA; j_call: TRBJ2-3; d_call: NA; v_call: TRBV15; cdr3_nt: TGTGCCACCAGCAGAGGGCACAGCAACACAGATACGCAGTATTTT; cdr3_aa: CATSRGHSNTDTQYF
clone_size: NA; j_call: TRBJ1-2; d_call: TRBD1; v_call: TRBV19; cdr3_nt: TGTGCCAGTCGAACAGGGGGCTCTAACTATGGCTACACCTTC; cdr3_aa: CASRTGGSNYGYTF
clone_size: few; j_call: TRBJ1-5; d_call: NA; v_call: TRBV19; cdr3_nt: TGTGCCAGTCTCCGGGGATTGAATCAGCCCCAGCATTTT; cdr3_aa: CASLRGLNQPQHF
clone_size: NA; j_call: TRBJ1-2; d_call: TRBD1; v_call: TRBV5-1; cdr3_nt: TGCGCCAGCAGGCCGGGACAGGGGAACTATGGCTACACCTTC; cdr3_aa: CASRPGQGNYGYTF
clone_size: NA; j_call: TRBJ2-1; d_call: NA; v_call: TRBV28; cdr3_nt: TGTGCCAGCATCCTAGGGGGGGGCGTTGGGAATGAGCAGTTCTTC; cdr3_aa: CASILGGGVGNEQFF
clone_size: NA; j_call: TRBJ1-6; d_call: NA; v_call: TRBV7-8; cdr3_nt: TGTGCCAGCAGCCGGGCCGGGGGGGCGGCTTATAATTCACCCCTCCACTTT; cdr3_aa: CASSRAGGAAYNSPLHF
clone_size: NA; j_call: TRBJ1-5; d_call: NA; v_call: TRBV7-8; cdr3_nt: TGTGCCAGCAGCCCCGAGGGGGAACATAGCAATCAGCCCCAGCATTTT; cdr3_aa: CASSPEGEHSNQPQHF
clone_size: few; j_call: TRBJ1-1; d_call: TRBD1; v_call: TRBV29-1; cdr3_nt: TGCAGCGTTGACGTGGCGGGACAGTTAGTAGCTTTCTTT; cdr3_aa: CSVDVAGQLVAFF
clone_size: NA; j_call: TRBJ1-1; d_call: NA; v_call: TRBV11-2; cdr3_nt: TGTGCCAGCAGCCTCAACCCGGGGGACACTGAAGCTTTCTTT; cdr3_aa: CASSLNPGDTEAFF
clone_size: NA; j_call: TRBJ1-2; d_call: NA; v_call: TRBV6-4; cdr3_nt: TGTGCCAGCAGTCGGGAAGCAGGTATAAACTATGGCTACACCTTC; cdr3_aa: CASSREAGINYGYTF
clone_size: NA; j_call: TRBJ2-1; d_call: NA; v_call: TRBV27; cdr3_nt: TGTGCCAGCAGCTCGGACAACTACAATGAGCAGTTCTTC; cdr3_aa: CASSSDNYNEQFF
clone_size: NA; j_call: TRBJ2-7; d_call: NA; v_call: TRBV15; cdr3_nt: TGTGCCACCAGCCCCGACAGGCCCTACGAGCAGTACTTC; cdr3_aa: CATSPDRPYEQYF